Below are 9 T cell receptor beta chains sequenced from a single sample in a study of blood T cells in healthy people across ages. A sample-barcoded 5' primer and a J-beta primer mix were used in a second PCR of roughly 6 to 11 cycles. TCRdb re-called the 5' RACE reads through MiXCR, storing one row per CDR3 protein. Among fewer than 750,000 distinct CDR3 sequences, more than 45% were seen once, and the ten largest hold 13%. Sequencing input: blood. The receptors were sampled from an elderly woman in good health.

This rearrangement joins TRBV20-1 to TRBJ2-2; 7 bases match TRBD2. In germline, CDR1 is DFQATT, CDR2 SNEGSKA (reference sequence). The trim removed 0 bases at V and 5 bases at J, leaving 9 bases unmatched. This CDR3 contains 16 residues. CDR3 sequence reads: CSARDVRLGGTGELFF. In DNA form, the CDR3 reads TGCAGTGCTAGAGATGTACGGTTGGGGGGGACCGGGGAGCTGTTTTTT.

This clonotype occurred many times. This chain connects TRBV29-1 to TRBJ2-1; 8 bases are shared with TRBD1. V trimming: 1 base; J trimming: 6 bases; junction bases outside the gene matches: 5. Germline assignment: CDR1 SQVTM and CDR2 ANQGSEA. The CDR3 extends over 14 amino acids. The CDR3 region has the DNA TGCAGCGTTGAAGCGGACAGGGATGGCAATGAGCAGTTCTTC. Translation: CSVEADRDGNEQFF.

As for this clonotype: A much larger clone lies a single base off, so this may be a read error. This chain connects TRBV9 to TRBJ2-3; the match to TRBD2 covers 9 bases. The CDR3 loop spans 17 amino acids. Germline V gives CDR1 SGDLS, CDR2 YYNGEE. V gave up 0 bases and J gave up 0 bases; unmatched junction bases: 5. CDR3 sequence: CASSVAASGVSTDTQYF. DNA of the CDR3: TGTGCCAGCAGCGTAGCGGCTAGCGGGGTGAGCACAGATACGCAGTATTTT.

J is TRBJ2-3 and V is TRBV14, with D unresolved. Deletions cut 4 bases from V and 2 bases from J, with 16 bases between. Germline loops: CDR1 SGHDN, CDR2 FVKESK. This CDR3 has 16 amino acids. CDR3: CASSPGDLLFTDTQYF. The CDR3 DNA reads TGTGCCAGCAGCCCTGGGGATTTACTCTTCACAGATACGCAGTATTTT.

This clonotype came up many times. This chain uses TRBV12-3 or TRBV12-4 with TRBJ1-2, with D unresolved. Trimming cost V 1 base and J 5 bases, with 11 bases left between them. The CDR3 covers 14 residues. CDR3 protein: CASSLDSSVYGYTF. The CDR3 DNA reads TGTGCCAGCAGTTTAGACTCGTCAGTGTATGGCTACACCTTC.

The rearrangement links TRBV28 to TRBJ1-1, with D unclear. CDR3 length equals 15 residues. Germline CDR1 MDHEN, CDR2 SYDVKM. V gave up 8 bases and J gave up 0 bases, with 16 bases separating them. CDR3 coding DNA: TGTGCCAGCGGTACCTCGGTAAGCATGAACACTGAAGCTTTCTTT. This sequence encodes CASGTSVSMNTEAFF. The full variable domain, its missing parts supplied by reference TRBV28 and TRBJ1-1, is DVKVTQSSRYLVKRTGEKVFLECVQDMDHENMFWYRQDPGLGLRLIYFSYDVKMKEKGDIPEGYSVSREKKERFSLILESASTNQTSMYLCASGTSVSMNTEAFFGQGTRLTVV.

The chain employs TRBV7-3 and TRBJ2-1; D is perhaps TRBD2 (7 bases). The CDR3 has 15 residues. The ends were cut back, 2 bases at V and 8 bases at J, with 16 bases in the middle. Looked up from germline, CDR1 is SGHTA and CDR2 is FQGTGA. CDR3: CASSLAAGAVDEQFF. The CDR3 region has the DNA TGTGCCAGCAGCTTAGCCGCGGGGGCTGTAGATGAGCAGTTCTTC.

This clonotype was seen a few times. The chain recombines TRBV5-1 with TRBJ2-1; no reliable D call. Trimming removed 0 bases at V and 9 bases at J, with 4 bases between. Germline V lookup: CDR1 SGHRS, CDR2 YFSETQ. The CDR3 extends over 11 amino acids. CDR3 residues: CASSLGCEQFF. As DNA, the CDR3 is TGCGCCAGCAGCTTGGGTTGTGAGCAGTTCTTC.

As for this clonotype: This may come from a read error, since a much larger clone is one base off. The chain links TRBV5-1 to TRBJ2-3; D might be TRBD1 or TRBD2, each matching 5 bases. Germline loops: CDR1 SGHRS, CDR2 YFSETQ. This CDR3 has 14 amino acids. CDR3 sequence: CAGSSRDPSDTQYF. The CDR3 coding sequence is TGCGCCGGCAGCTCCCGGGACCCCTCAGATACGCAGTATTTT.